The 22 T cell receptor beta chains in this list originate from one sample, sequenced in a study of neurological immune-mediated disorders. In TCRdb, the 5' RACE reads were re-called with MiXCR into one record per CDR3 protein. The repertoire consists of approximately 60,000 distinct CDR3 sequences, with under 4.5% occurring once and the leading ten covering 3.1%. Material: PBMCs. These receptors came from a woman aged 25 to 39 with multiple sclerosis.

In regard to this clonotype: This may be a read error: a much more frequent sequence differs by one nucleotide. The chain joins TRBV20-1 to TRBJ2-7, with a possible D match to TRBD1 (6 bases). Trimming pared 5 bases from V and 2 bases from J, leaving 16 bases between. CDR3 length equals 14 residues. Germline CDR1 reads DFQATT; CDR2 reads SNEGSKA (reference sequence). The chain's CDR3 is CSAYRTGTTYEQYF. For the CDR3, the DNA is TGCAGTGCTTACCGTACCGGGACAACCTACGAGCAGTACTTC.

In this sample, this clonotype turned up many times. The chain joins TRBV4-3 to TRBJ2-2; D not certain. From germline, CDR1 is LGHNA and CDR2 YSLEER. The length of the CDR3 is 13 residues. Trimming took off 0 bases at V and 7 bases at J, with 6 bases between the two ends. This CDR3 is CASSQDGNGELFF. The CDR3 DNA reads TGCGCCAGCAGCCAAGATGGGAACGGGGAGCTGTTTTTT.

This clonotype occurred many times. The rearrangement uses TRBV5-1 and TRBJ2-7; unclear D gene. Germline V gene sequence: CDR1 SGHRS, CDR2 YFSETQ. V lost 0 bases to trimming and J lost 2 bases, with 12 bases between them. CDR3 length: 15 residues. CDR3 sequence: CASSLGGTLTYEQYF. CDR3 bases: TGCGCCAGCAGCTTGGGAGGAACCCTGACCTACGAGCAGTACTTC.

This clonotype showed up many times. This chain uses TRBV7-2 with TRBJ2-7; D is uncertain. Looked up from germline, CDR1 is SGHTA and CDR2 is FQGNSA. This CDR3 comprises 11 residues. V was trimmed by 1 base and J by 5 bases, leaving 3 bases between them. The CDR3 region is CASSLVDEQYF. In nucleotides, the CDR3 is TGTGCCAGCAGCTTAGTCGACGAGCAGTACTTC.

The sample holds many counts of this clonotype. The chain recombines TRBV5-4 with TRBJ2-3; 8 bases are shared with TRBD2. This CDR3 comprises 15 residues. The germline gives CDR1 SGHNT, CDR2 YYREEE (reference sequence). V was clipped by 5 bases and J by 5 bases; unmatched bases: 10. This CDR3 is CASRNRGGSGDTQYF. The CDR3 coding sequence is TGTGCCAGCAGAAACCGGGGGGGGAGCGGAGATACGCAGTATTTT.

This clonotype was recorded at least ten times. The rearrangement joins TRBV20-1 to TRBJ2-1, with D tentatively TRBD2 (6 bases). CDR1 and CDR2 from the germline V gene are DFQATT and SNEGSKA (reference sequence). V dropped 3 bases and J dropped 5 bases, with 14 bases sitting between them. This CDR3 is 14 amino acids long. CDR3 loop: CSARRLAYDNEQFF. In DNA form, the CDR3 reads TGCAGTGCTAGGCGTCTAGCGTACGACAATGAGCAGTTCTTC.

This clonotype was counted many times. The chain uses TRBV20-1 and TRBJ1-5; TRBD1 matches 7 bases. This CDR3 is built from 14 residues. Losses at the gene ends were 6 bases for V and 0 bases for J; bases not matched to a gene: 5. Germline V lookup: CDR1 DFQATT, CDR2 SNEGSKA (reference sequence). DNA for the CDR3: TGCAGTGCCTCCAGGGGGTATAGCAATCAGCCCCAGCATTTT. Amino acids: CSASRGYSNQPQHF.

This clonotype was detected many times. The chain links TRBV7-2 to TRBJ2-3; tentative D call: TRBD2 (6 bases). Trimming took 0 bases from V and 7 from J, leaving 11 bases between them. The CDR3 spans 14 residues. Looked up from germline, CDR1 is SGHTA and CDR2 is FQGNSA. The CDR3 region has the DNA TGTGCCAGCAGCTTAGCGGGAGGTCCACATACGCAGTATTTT. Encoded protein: CASSLAGGPHTQYF.

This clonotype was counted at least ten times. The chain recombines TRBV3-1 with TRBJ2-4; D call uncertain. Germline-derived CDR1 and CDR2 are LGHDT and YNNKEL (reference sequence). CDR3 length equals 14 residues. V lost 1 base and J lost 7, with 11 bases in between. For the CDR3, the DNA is TGTGCCAGCAGCCAAGGCTCAGCGTCCAACATTCAGTACTTC. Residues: CASSQGSASNIQYF.

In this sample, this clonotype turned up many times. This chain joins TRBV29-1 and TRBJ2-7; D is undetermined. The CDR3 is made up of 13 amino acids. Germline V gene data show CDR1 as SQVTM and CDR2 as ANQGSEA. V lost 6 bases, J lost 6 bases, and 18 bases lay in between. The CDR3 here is CSVGVRVGSEQYF. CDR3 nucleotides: TGCAGCGTCGGTGTCCGGGTCGGGTCCGAGCAGTACTTC.

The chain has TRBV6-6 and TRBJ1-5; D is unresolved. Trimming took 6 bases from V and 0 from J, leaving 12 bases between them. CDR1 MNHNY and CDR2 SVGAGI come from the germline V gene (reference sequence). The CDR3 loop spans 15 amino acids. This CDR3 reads CASSIGDVSNQPQHF. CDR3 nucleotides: TGTGCCAGCAGCATAGGAGACGTTAGCAATCAGCCCCAGCATTTT.

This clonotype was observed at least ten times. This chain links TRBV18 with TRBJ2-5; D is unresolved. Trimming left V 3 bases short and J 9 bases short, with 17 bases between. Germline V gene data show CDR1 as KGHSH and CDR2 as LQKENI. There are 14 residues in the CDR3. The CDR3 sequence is CASSPITAGEAQYF. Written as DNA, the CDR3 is TGTGCCAGCTCACCCATCACCGCAGGCGAAGCCCAGTACTTC.

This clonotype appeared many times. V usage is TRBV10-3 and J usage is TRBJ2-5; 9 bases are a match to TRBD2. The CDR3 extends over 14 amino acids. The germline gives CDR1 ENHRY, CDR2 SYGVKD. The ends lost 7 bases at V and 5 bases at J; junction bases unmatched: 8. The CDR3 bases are TGTGCCATCAATAGCGGGAGTTTCAGGGAGACCCAGTACTTC. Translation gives CAINSGSFRETQYF.

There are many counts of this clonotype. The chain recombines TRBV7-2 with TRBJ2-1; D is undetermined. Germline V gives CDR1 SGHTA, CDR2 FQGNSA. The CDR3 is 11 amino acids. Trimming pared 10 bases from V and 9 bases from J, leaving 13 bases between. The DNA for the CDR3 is TGTGCCATCTTACCCCGCGGTGAGCAGTTCTTC. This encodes CAILPRGEQFF.

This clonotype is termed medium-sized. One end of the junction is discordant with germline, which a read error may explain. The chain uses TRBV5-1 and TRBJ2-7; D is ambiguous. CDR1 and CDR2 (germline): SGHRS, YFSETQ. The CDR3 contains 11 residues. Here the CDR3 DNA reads TGTGCCAGCAGCTCCTCCTACGAGCAGTACTTC. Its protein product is CASSSSYEQYF.

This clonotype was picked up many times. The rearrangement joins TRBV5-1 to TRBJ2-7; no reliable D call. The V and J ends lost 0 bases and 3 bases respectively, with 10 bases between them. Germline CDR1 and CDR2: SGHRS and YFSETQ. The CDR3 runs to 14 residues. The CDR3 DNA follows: TGCGCCAGCAGCTTGGTAGGGCGAGACTACGAGCAGTACTTC. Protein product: CASSLVGRDYEQYF.

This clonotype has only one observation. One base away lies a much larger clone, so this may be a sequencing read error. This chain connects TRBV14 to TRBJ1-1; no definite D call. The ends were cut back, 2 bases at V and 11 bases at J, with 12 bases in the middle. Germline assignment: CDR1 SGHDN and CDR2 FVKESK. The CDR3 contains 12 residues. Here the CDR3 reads CASSQMGRSAFF. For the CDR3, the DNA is TGTGCCAGCAGCCAAATGGGTCGCTCCGCTTTCTTT.

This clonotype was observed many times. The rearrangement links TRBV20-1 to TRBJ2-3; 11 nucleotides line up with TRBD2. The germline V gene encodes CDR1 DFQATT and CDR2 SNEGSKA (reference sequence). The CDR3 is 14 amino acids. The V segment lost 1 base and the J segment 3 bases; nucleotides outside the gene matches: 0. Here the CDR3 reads CSARVAGGTDTQYF. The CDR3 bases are TGCAGTGCTAGAGTAGCGGGAGGGACAGATACGCAGTATTTT.

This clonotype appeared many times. CDR3 sequence reads: CARIPHRQGSSYEQYF. The CDR3 region has the DNA TGTGCCAGAATCCCCCACAGACAGGGAAGCTCCTACGAGCAGTACTTC. V is TRBV6-2 or TRBV6-3 and J is TRBJ2-7; TRBD1 aligns across 7 bases. Germline loops: CDR1 MNHEY, CDR2 SVGEGT. V trimming: 9 bases; J trimming: 0 bases; junction bases outside the gene matches: 14. This CDR3 is built from 16 residues.

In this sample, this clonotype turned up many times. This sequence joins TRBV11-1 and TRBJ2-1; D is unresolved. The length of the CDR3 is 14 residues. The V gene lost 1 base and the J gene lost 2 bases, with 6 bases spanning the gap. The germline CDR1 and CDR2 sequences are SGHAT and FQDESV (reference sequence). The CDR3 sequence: CASSLVNAYNEQFF. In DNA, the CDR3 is TGTGCCAGCAGCTTAGTCAACGCCTACAATGAGCAGTTCTTC.

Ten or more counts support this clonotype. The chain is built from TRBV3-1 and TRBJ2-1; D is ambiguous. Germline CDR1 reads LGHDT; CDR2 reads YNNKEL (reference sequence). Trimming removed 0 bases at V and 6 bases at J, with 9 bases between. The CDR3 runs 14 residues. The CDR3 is CASSQDADGNEQFF. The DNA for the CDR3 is TGTGCCAGCAGCCAAGACGCGGACGGCAATGAGCAGTTCTTC.

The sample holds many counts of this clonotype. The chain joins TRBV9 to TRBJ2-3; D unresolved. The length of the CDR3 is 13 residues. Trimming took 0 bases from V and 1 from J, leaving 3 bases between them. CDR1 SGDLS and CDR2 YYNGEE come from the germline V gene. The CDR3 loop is CASSVERTDTQYF. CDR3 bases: TGTGCCAGCAGCGTAGAACGCACAGATACGCAGTATTTT.